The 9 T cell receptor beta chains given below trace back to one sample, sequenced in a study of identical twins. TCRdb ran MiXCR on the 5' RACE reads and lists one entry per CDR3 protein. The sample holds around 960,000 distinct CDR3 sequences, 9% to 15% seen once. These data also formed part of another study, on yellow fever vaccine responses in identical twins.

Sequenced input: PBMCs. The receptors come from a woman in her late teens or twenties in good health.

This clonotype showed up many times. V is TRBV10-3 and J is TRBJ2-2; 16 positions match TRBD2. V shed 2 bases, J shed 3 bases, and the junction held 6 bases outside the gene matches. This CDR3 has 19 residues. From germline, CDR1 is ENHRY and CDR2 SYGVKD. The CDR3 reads CAISEPGLAGGPHTGELFF. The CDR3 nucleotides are TGTGCCATCAGTGAGCCGGGACTAGCGGGAGGGCCTCACACCGGGGAGCTGTTTTTT.

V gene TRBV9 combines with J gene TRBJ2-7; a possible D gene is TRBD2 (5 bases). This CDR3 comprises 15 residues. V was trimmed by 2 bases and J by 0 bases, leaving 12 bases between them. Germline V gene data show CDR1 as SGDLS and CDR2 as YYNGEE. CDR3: CASSVGIGGSYEQYF. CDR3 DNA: TGTGCCAGCAGCGTGGGTATTGGAGGCTCCTACGAGCAGTACTTC.

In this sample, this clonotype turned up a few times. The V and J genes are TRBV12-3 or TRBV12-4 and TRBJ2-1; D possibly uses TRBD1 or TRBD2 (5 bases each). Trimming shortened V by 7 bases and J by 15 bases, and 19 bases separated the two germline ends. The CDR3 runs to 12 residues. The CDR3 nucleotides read TGTGCCAGCACCTCCGGGGCCCTTAAGTCGTTCTTC. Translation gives CASTSGALKSFF.

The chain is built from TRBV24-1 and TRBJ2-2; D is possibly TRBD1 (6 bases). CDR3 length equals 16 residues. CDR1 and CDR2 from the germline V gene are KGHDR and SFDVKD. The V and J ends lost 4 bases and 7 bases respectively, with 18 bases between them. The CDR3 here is CATSEHRVPYGGELFF. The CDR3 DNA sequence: TGTGCCACCAGTGAGCACAGGGTTCCTTACGGCGGGGAGCTGTTTTTT.

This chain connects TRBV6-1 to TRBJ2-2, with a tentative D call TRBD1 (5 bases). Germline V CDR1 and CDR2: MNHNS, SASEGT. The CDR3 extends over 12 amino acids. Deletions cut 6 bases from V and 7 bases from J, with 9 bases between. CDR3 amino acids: CASRPGHGELFF. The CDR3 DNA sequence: TGTGCCAGCAGGCCAGGGCACGGGGAGCTGTTTTTT.

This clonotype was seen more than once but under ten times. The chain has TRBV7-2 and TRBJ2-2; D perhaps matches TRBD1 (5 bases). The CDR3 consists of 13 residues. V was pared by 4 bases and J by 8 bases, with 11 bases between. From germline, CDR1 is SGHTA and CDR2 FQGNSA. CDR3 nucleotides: TGTGCCAGCAGCTCGAGTTGGACAGGGGAGCTGTTTTTT. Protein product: CASSSSWTGELFF.

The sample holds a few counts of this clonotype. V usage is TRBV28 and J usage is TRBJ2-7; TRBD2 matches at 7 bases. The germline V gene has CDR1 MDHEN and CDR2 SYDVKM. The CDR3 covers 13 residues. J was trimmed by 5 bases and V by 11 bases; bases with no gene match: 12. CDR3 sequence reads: CAGSGGSGHEQYF. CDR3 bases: TGTGCCGGATCCGGCGGTAGCGGGCACGAGCAGTACTTC.

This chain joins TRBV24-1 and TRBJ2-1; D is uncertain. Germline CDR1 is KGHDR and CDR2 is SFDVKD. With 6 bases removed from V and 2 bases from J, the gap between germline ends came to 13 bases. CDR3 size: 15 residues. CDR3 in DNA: TGTGCCACCAGTTTAAGGAGAACTCCCTACAATGAGCAGTTCTTC. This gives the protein CATSLRRTPYNEQFF.

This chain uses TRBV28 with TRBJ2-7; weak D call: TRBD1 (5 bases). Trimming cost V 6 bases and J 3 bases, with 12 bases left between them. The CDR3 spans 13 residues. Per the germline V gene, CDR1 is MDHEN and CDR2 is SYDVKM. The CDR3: CASSNADSYEQYF. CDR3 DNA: TGTGCCAGCAGCAACGCCGACAGCTACGAGCAGTACTTC.